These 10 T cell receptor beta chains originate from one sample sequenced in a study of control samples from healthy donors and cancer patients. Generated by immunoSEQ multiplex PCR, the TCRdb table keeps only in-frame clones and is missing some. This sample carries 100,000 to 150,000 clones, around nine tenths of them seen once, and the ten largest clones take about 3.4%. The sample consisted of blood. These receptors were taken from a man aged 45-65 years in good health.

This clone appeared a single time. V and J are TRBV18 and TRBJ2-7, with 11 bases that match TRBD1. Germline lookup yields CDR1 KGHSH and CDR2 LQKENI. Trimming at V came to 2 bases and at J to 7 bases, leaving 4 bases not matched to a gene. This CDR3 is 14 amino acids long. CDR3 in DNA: TGTGCCAGCTCACCATTCGGGACAGGGGGAGAGCAGTACTTC. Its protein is CASSPFGTGGEQYF.

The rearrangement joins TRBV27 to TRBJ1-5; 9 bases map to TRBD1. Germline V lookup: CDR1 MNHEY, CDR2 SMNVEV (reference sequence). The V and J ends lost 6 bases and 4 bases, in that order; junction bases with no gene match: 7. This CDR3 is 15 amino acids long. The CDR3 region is CASSPTGTGNQPQHF. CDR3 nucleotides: TGTGCCAGCAGCCCAACCGGGACAGGGAATCAGCCCCAGCATTTT.

CDR3 nucleotide sequence: TGTGCCTGGGGTCCCGGGACAGGGACTTACGAGCAGTACTTC. Amino acids: CAWGPGTGTYEQYF. The chain couples TRBV30 to TRBJ2-7; 9 nucleotides agree with TRBD1. The CDR3 length is 14 residues. Looked up from germline, CDR1 is GTSNPN and CDR2 is SVGIG (reference sequence). Germline trimming cut 5 bases from V and 4 bases from J; bases unmatched to any gene: 9.

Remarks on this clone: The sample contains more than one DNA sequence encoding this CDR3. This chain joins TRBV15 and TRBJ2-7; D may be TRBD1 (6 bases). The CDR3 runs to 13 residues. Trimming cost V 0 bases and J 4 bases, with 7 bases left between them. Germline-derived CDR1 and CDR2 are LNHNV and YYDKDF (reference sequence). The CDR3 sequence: CATSRDRGYEQYF. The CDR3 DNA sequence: TGTGCCACCAGCAGAGACAGGGGTTACGAGCAGTACTTC. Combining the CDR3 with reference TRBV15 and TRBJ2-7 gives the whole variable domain DAMVIQNPRYQVTQFGKPVTLSCSQTLNHNVMYWYQQKSSQAPKLLFHYYDKDFNNEADTPDNFQSRRPNTSFCFLDIRSPGLGDTAMYLCATSRDRGYEQYFGPGTRLTVT.

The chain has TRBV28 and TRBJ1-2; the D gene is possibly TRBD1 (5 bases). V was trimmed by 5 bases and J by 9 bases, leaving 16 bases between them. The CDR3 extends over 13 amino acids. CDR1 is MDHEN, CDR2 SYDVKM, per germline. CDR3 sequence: CASSLGRGASYTF. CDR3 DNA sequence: TGTGCCAGCAGTCTAGGACGGGGCGCTAGCTACACCTTC.

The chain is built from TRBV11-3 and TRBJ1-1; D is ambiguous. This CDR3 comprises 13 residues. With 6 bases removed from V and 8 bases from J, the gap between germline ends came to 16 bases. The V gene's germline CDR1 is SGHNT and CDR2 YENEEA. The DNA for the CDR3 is TGTGCCAGCAGATTATCGTCAGGCAGCGAAGCTTTCTTT. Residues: CASRLSSGSEAFF.

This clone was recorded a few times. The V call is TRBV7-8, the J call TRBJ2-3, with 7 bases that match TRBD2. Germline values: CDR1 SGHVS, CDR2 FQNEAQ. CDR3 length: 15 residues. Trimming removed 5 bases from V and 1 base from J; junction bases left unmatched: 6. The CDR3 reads CASSRRAGGTDTQYF. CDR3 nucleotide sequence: TGTGCCAGCAGCCGGCGTGCGGGGGGCACAGATACGCAGTATTTT.

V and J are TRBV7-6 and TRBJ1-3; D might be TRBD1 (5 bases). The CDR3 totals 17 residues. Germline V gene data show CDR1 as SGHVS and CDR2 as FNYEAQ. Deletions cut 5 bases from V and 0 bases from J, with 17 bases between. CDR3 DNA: TGTGCCAGCAGCCCGGCAGGAGGGGACCTCTCTGGAAACACCATATATTTT. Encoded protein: CASSPAGGDLSGNTIYF.

The CDR3 nucleotides are TGTGCCAGCAGCTTAGTAGGGGACAGGGTATACGAGCAGTACTTC. Amino acid sequence: CASSLVGDRVYEQYF. V is TRBV7-6 and J is TRBJ2-7; 9 bases line up with TRBD1. CDR3 size: 15 residues. Germline trimming cut 1 base from V and 4 bases from J; bases unmatched to any gene: 5. Germline V gene sequence: CDR1 SGHVS, CDR2 FNYEAQ. Variable domain in full (rest from reference TRBV7-6 and TRBJ2-7): GAGVSQSPRYKVTKRGQDVALRCDPISGHVSLYWYRQALGQGPEFLTYFNYEAQQDKSGLPNDRFSAERPEGSISTLTIQRTEQRDSAMYRCASSLVGDRVYEQYFGPGTRLTVT.

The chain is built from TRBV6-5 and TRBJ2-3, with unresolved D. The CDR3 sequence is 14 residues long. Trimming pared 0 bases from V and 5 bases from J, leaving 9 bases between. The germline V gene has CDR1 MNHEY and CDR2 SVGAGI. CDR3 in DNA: TGTGCCAGCAGTTACTCTCGAGCTTTAGATACGCAGTATTTT. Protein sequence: CASSYSRALDTQYF.